This T cell receptor beta chain was sequenced during a study of blood T cell repertoires in COVID-19. In the study overall: Sites across the United States, Italy and Spain contributed samples from acute and convalescent COVID-19. The analysed material was cDNA or gDNA that came from T cells, B-cell-depleted T cells, or PBMCs.

This clone was observed a single time. Trimming shortened V by 0 bases and J by 7 bases, and 15 bases separated the two germline ends. The CDR3 extends over 15 amino acids. Per the germline V gene, CDR1 is KGHSH and CDR2 is LQKENI. Under the authors' procedure: Estimation of nucleated cell counts relied on the amplification of reference gene primers. Generated by immunoSEQ multiplex PCR, the TCRdb table keeps only in-frame clones and is missing some. The DNA gave D and trimming, while V, J and clone size come from that table. This sample has 150,000 to 200,000 clones; around 90% occur once, and the top ten carry 18%.

The rearrangement uses TRBV18 and TRBJ1-2, with D possibly matching TRBD1 (5 bases). The sequencing sample was made of peripheral blood. The receptor's source is a man between 60 and 70 years old with active or convalescent COVID-19. CDR3 loop: CASSPPVGPVSGYTF. Here the CDR3 DNA reads TGTGCCAGCTCACCACCGGTGGGGCCGGTTTCTGGCTACACCTTC.